These 5 T cell receptor beta chains came from one sample sequenced in a study of early T cells in non-severe SARS-CoV-2 infection. TCRdb re-called the 5' RACE reads with MiXCR, one entry per CDR3 protein. The table has tens of thousands of distinct CDR3 sequences, roughly 12% seen once. The specimen was whole blood. These receptors were taken from an adult who was a healthcare worker with PCR-confirmed SARS-CoV-2 infection or an uninfected control (not recorded which).

This clonotype has a count of ten or more. The genes are TRBV7-9 and TRBJ2-7, with D possibly matching TRBD2 (5 bases). The CDR3 sequence is 13 residues long. Germline CDR1 and CDR2: SEHNR and FQNEAQ (reference sequence). V lost 5 bases to trimming and J lost 2 bases, with 10 bases between them. The CDR3 DNA is TGTGCCAGCAGCGCCCCCGGGGCCTACGAGCAGTACTTC. Translated: CASSAPGAYEQYF.

The chain has TRBV29-1 and TRBJ1-5; D is possibly TRBD1 (5 bases). Germline V gene data show CDR1 as SQVTM and CDR2 as ANQGSEA. The length of the CDR3 is 14 residues. Trimming cost V 6 bases and J 0 bases, with 12 bases left between them. Here the CDR3 reads CSVSRDSSNQPQHF. The DNA for the CDR3 is TGCAGCGTCTCCCGGGACTCTAGCAATCAGCCCCAGCATTTT.

This clonotype was seen ten or more times. The genes are TRBV5-1 and TRBJ1-2; TRBD1 matches at 7 bases. This CDR3 is built from 13 residues. Germline V gene sequence: CDR1 SGHRS, CDR2 YFSETQ. The V segment lost 4 bases and the J segment 7 bases; nucleotides outside the gene matches: 7. CDR3 sequence (DNA): TGCGCCAGCAGCCCGGGGACAGTATCTGGCTACACCTTC. Translated, it gives CASSPGTVSGYTF.

In its sample, this clonotype is medium-sized. The V and J genes are TRBV27 and TRBJ2-7; the match to TRBD2 covers 10 bases. Germline CDR1 reads MNHEY; CDR2 reads SMNVEV (reference sequence). The V segment lost 6 bases and the J segment 4 bases; nucleotides outside the gene matches: 9. This CDR3 is 15 amino acids long. The CDR3 DNA follows: TGTGCCAGCAGGGGGCCTAGCGGGAGTATTTACGAGCAGTACTTC. Its protein product is CASRGPSGSIYEQYF.

This clonotype showed up just a few times. The chain has TRBV20-1 and TRBJ1-1; perhaps TRBD1 as D (6 bases). CDR1 DFQATT and CDR2 SNEGSKA come from the germline V gene (reference sequence). The CDR3 length is 11 residues. Trimming removed 7 bases at V and 3 bases at J, with 9 bases between. The DNA of the CDR3 is TGCAGTGTTCAGGGGCACACTGAAGCTTTCTTT. Translated, it gives CSVQGHTEAFF.